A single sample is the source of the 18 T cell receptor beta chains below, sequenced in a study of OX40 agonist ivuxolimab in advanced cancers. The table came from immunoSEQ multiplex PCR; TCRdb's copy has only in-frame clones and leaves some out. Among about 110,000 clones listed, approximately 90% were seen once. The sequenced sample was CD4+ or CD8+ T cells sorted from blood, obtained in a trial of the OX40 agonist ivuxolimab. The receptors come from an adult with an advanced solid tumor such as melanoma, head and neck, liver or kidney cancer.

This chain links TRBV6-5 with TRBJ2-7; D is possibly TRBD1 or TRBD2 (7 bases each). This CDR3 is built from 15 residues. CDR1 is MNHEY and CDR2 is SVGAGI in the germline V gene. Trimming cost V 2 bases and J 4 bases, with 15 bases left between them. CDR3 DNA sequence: TGTGCCAGCAGTTACCAGGGGGGGGCTGAATACGAGCAGTACTTC. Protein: CASSYQGGAEYEQYF.

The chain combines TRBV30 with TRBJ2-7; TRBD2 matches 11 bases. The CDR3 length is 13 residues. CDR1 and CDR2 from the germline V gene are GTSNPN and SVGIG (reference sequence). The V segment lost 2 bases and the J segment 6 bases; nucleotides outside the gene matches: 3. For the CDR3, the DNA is TGTGCCTGGAGTAGTCTAGCGGGAGGCGAGCAGTACTTC. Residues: CAWSSLAGGEQYF. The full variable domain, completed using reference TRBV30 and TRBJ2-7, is SQTIHQWPATLVQPVGSPLSLECTVEGTSNPNLYWYRQAAGRGLQLLFYSVGIGQISSEVPQNLSASRPQDRQFILSSKKLLLSDSGFYLCAWSSLAGGEQYFGPGTRLTVT.

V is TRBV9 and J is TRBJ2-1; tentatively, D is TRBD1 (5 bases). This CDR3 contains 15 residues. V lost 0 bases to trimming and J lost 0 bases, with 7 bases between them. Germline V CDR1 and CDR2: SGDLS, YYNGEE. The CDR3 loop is CASSVGTNSYNEQFF. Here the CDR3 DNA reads TGTGCCAGCAGCGTAGGGACAAACTCCTACAATGAGCAGTTCTTC.

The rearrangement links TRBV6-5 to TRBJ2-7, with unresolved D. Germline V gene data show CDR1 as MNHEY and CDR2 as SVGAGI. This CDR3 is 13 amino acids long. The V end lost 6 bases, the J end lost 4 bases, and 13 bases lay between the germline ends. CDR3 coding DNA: TGTGCCAGCAGGTTACGACCCCAGTACGAGCAGTACTTC. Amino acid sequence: CASRLRPQYEQYF.

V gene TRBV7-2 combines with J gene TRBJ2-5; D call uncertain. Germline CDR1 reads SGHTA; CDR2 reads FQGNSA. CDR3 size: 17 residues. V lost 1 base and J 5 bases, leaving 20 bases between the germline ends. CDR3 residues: CASSLVFETASWETQYF. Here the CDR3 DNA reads TGTGCCAGCAGCTTAGTTTTCGAGACTGCTTCGTGGGAGACCCAGTACTTC. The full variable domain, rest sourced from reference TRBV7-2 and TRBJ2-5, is GAGVSQSPSNKVTEKGKDVELRCDPISGHTALYWYRQSLGQGLEFLIYFQGNSAPDKSGLPSDRFSAERTGGSVSTLTIQRTQQEDSAVYLCASSLVFETASWETQYFGPGTRLLVL.

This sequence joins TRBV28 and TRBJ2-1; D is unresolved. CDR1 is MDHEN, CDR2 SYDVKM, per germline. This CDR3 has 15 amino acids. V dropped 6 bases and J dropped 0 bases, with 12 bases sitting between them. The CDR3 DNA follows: TGTGCCAGCAGCAGAGACATGAGCTCCTACAATGAGCAGTTCTTC. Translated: CASSRDMSSYNEQFF.

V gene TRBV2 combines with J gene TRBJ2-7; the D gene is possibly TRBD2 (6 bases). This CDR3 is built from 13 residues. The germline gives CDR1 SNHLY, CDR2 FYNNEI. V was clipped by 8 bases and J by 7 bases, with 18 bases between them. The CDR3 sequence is CASRGGVEGEQYF. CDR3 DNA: TGTGCCAGCCGGGGCGGGGTTGAAGGGGAGCAGTACTTC.

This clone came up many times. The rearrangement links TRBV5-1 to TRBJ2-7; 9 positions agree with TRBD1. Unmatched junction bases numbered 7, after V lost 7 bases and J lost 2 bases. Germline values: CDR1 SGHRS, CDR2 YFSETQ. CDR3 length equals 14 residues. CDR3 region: CASAEGDRAYEQYF. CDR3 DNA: TGCGCCAGCGCCGAGGGGGACAGGGCCTACGAGCAGTACTTC.

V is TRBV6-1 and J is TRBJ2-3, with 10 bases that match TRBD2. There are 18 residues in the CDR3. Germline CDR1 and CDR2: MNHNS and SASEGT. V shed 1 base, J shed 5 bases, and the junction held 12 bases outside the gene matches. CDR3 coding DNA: TGTGCCAGCAGTGAAGAAGCTAGCGGGAGTGGAAAGGTAGATACGCAGTATTTT. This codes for CASSEEASGSGKVDTQYF.

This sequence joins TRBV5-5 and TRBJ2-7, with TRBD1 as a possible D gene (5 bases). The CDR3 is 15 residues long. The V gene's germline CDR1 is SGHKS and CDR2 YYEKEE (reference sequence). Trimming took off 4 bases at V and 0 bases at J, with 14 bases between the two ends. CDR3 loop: CASSLGMDISYEQYF. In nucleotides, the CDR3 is TGTGCCAGCAGCCTTGGGATGGACATCTCCTACGAGCAGTACTTC.

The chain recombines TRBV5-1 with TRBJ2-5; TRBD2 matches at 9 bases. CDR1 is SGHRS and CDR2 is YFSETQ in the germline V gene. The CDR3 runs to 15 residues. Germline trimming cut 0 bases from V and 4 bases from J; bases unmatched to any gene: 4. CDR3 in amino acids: CASSLAAGGPETQYF. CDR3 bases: TGCGCCAGCAGCTTGGCCGCGGGGGGGCCAGAGACCCAGTACTTC.

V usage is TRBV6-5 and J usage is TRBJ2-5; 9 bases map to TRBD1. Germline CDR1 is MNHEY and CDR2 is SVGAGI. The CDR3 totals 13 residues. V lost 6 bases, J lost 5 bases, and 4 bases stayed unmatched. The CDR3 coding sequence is TGTGCCAGCAGGGGAGGGACAGGGGAGACCCAGTACTTC. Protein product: CASRGGTGETQYF.

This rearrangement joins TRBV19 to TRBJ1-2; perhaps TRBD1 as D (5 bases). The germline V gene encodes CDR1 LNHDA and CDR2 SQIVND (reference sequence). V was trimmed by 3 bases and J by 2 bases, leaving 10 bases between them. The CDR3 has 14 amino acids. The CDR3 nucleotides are TGTGCCAGTAGTATGACAGTAGCCAACTATGGCTACACCTTC. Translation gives CASSMTVANYGYTF. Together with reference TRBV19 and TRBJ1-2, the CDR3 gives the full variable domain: DGGITQSPKYLFRKEGQNVTLSCEQNLNHDAMYWYRQDPGQGLRLIYYSQIVNDFQKGDIAEGYSVSREKKESFPLTVTSAQKNPTAFYLCASSMTVANYGYTFGSGTRLTVV.

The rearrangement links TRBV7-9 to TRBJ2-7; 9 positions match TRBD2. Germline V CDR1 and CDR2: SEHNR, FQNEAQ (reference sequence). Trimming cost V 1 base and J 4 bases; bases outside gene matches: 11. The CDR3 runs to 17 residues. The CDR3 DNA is TGTGCCAGCAGCTTAGGGTCTAGCGGGGTTCATTTTTACGAGCAGTACTTC. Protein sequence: CASSLGSSGVHFYEQYF.

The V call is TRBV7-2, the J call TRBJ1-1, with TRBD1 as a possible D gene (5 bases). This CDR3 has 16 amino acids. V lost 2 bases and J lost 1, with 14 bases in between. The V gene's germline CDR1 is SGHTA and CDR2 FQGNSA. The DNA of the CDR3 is TGTGCCAGCAGCTTACAGCCTCCACAGGCGAACACTGAAGCTTTCTTT. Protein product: CASSLQPPQANTEAFF. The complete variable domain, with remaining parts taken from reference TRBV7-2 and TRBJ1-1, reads GAGVSQSPSNKVTEKGKDVELRCDPISGHTALYWYRQSLGQGLEFLIYFQGNSAPDKSGLPSDRFSAERTGGSVSTLTIQRTQQEDSAVYLCASSLQPPQANTEAFFGQGTRLTVV.

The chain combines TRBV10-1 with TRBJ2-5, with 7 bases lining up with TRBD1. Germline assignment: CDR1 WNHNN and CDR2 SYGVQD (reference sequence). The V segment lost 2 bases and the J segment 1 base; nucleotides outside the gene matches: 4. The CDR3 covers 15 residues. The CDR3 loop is CASSENRGGQETQYF. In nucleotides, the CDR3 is TGCGCCAGCAGTGAGAACAGGGGCGGCCAAGAGACCCAGTACTTC.

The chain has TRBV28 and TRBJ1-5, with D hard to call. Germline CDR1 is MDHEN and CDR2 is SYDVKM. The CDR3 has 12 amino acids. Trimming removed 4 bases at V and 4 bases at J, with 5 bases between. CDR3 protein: CASSSGNQPQHF. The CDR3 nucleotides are TGTGCCAGCAGTTCCGGGAATCAGCCCCAGCATTTT.

CDR3 protein: CASSFDRVNYGYTF. In DNA, the CDR3 is TGTGCCAGCAGCTTCGACAGAGTTAACTATGGCTACACCTTC. J is TRBJ1-2 and V is TRBV5-6; maybe TRBD1 (5 bases). The CDR3 extends over 14 amino acids. The germline V gene has CDR1 SGHDT and CDR2 YYEEEE. V lost 2 bases, J lost 1 base, and 9 bases lay in between.